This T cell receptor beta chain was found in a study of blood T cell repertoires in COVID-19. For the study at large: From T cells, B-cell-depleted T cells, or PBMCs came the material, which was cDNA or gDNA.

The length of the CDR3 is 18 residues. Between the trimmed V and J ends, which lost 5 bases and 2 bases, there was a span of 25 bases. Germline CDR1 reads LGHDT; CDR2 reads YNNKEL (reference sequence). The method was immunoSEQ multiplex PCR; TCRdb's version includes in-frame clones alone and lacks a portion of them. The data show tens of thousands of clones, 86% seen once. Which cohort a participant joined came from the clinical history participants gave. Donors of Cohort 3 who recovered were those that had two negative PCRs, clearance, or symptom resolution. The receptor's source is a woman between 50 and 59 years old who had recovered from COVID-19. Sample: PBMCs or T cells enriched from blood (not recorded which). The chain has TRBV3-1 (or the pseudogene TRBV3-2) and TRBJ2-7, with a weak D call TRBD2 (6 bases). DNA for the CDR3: TGTGCCAGCAGCTTCAGGGCGGGGCCCGATGATGATACCTACGAGCAGTACTTC. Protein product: CASSFRAGPDDDTYEQYF.